This TCR beta chain was profiled in a study of radiation and T cells in renal cell carcinoma. Study background: Nephrectomy followed 15 Gy stereotactic body radiation by 4 weeks.

The assay was immunoSEQ multiplex PCR, and TCRdb's table has in-frame clones only and misses some. Here the sample spans more than 65,000 clones, around 85% being singletons. Time point: blood 2 weeks post-SBRT. Treatment: 15 Gy SBRT to primary tumor, nephrectomy 4 weeks later. The CDR3 totals 14 residues. Germline loops: CDR1 SEHNR, CDR2 FQNEAQ (reference sequence). Trimming pared 7 bases from V and 5 bases from J, leaving 14 bases between. This chain joins TRBV7-9 and TRBJ1-4; a possible D gene is TRBD1 (6 bases). This TCR was recovered from a woman aged 45-59 years with renal cell carcinoma. The source was blood, collected from a patient whose treatment included radiotherapy and nephrectomy. This CDR3 is CASTWGQINEKLFF. CDR3 sequence (DNA): TGTGCCAGCACCTGGGGGCAGATAAATGAAAAACTGTTTTTT.